The clone carrying this T cell receptor beta chain was seen repeatedly, ten times or more. Its antigen is still unknown. The data belong to a study of CD8 T cells in ankylosing spondylitis. Whole-study results and caveats: Typical of ankylosing spondylitis blood, it appeared, was a TCR beta motif of several highly homologous variants. Reportedly, disease-linked clones are significantly enriched in ankylosing spondylitis patients' matched synovial fluid.

Preparation of TCR beta libraries was done by quantitative 5'-RACE with molecular barcodes. TCRdb used MiXCR to reprocess the 5' RACE reads, holding one entry per CDR3 protein. The table has some 330,000 distinct CDR3 sequences, 8% seen once. This CDR3 spans 15 amino acids. Germline V gene sequence: CDR1 SGHRS, CDR2 YFSETQ. Trimming removed 4 bases from V and 4 bases from J; junction bases left unmatched: 8. The receptor comes from a male donor with ankylosing spondylitis. The V gene is TRBV5-1, the J gene TRBJ2-3; 8 nucleotides align to TRBD2. The sample comprised blood, either unsorted or a sorted T cell fraction (not recorded which). The CDR3 protein is CASSAGLAGADTQYF. CDR3 bases: TGCGCCAGCAGCGCCGGACTAGCCGGGGCAGATACGCAGTATTTT.